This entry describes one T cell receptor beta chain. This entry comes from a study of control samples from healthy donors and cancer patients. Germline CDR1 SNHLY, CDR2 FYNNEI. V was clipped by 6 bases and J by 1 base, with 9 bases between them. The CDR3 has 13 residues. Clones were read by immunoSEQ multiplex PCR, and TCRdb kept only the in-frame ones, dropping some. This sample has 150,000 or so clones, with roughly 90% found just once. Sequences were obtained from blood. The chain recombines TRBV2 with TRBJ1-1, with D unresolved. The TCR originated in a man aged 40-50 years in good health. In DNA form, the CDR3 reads TGTGCCAGCAGCGGGGAGGCGAACACTGAAGCTTTCTTT. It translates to CASSGEANTEAFF.